The present T cell receptor (beta chain) was sequenced within a study of T cells in Graves' hyperthyroidism and ophthalmopathy (dated by TCRdb to the late 2010s). Background for the entire study: Peripheral blood was sampled at the time of initial diagnosis, prior to any treatment. Prospective prediction of ophthalmopathy was tested in an independent validation cohort of under 20 hyperthyroidism patients and some 17 patients who later progressed to ophthalmopathy. In six Graves' hyperthyroidism patients, the study also compared T-cell repertoires from thyroid tissue with T-cell repertoires from blood. Once sampling was done, hyperthyroidism patients were given methimazole at a starting dose of 30 mg daily, whereas ophthalmopathy patients were given high-dose intravenous methylprednisolone. For training and testing, the approximately 92 patients in the discovery cohort were randomly divided in a 7:3 ratio. To identify TCR V-J signatures that set the groups apart, the researchers used a discovery cohort of 100 patients, made up of 43 with Graves' ophthalmopathy and 55 to 65 with stable Graves' hyperthyroidism. The paper reports TCR Vbeta CDR3 sequencing of roughly 140 peripheral blood samples: around 45 ophthalmopathy, roughly 74 hyperthyroidism and about 17 progressor patients. Broad study findings and their caveats: In validation, progression to ophthalmopathy was predicted by the model with 65% to 71% sensitivity and 72% to 85% specificity, a median of approximately 6.5 months before onset. In cross-validation, a model built on a 13 V-J signature told ophthalmopathy apart from stable hyperthyroidism with approximately 90% sensitivity and approximately 81% specificity, and in testing the same model reached 80%/75%. Most expanded thyroid clonotypes (frequency above 0.001) were also detected in blood, a finding suggesting that blood repertoires may reflect thyroid immune responses. No statistical method was used to set the sample size in advance, and investigators knew the group allocation.

Counted from cysteine to phenylalanine, this CDR3 has 14 amino acids. Only the CDR3 region is kept as DNA, spanning 42 bases read in frame from base 1. The germline ends are 14 bases apart after V is trimmed by 3 bases and J by 6 bases. This clonotype was counted at least ten times. Its binding antigen is unknown. Nothing much larger sits one base from this clone, and base qualities are not available. The TCR beta CDR3 regions were amplified from RNA transcripts. A first-round RT-PCR of the TCR CDR3 used the HTBI primer set with the Qiagen OneStep RT-PCR kit. The libraries were constructed in a second round of multiplex PCR and then size-selected and purified. Paired-end sequencing of the libraries was performed with 100 bp reads on an Illumina HiSeq2000. For the original study's pipeline: Raw data were processed with SOAPnuke, discarding reads with adapters, uncalled bases, mean Phred below 15, or no exact constant-primer or identifier match. High-quality paired reads were merged using COPE v1.2.5, and each unique nucleotide sequence was defined as a clonotype. MiTCR v1.1 was used to align the clonotypes against IMGT TRBV, TRBD and TRBJ reference segments. Only V-J combinations with frequency above 0.0001, covering 99.2% of repertoires, were analysed. A TCS score was defined as the ratio of F50 (clonal expansion) to E x V (chaos), with BLOSUM62-based TCRdist applied between CDR3 peptides within each V-J. Welch's t-statistics and random forest reduced approximately 520 V-J features to 13, which were used in a naive Bayes classifier (R e1071). In TCRdb, the public reads were trimmed at Q25 with fastp and aligned with MiXCR, with productive beta chains retained. Each CDR3 protein appears once, grouped with its most common genes and DNA. None of the V and J calls come from the authors' own analysis; TCRdb made them. A total of some 550,000 distinct CDR3 sequences appear in this sample, less than 25% of them only once. About 25% of the sample is in the top ten clones.

A patient counted as having stable Graves' hyperthyroidism if no progression to ophthalmopathy occurred over 18 months of follow-up. Hyperthyroidism patients were newly diagnosed, with disease duration under 2 months, and aged 18 to 65 years. Patients with uncontrolled infections, other autoimmune diseases, pregnancy or lactation were excluded. Diagnoses were based on clinical symptoms, serum thyroxine and TRAb, thyroid ultrasound and orbital computed tomography. Ficoll-Paque density gradient centrifugation was used to isolate PBMCs from about 10 ml of fresh peripheral blood. Total RNA was extracted with Trizol reagent, and quality was checked on an Agilent 2100 Bioanalyzer.

The sequence joins TRBV12-3 or TRBV12-4 to TRBJ1-1; no D gene is confidently identified. The clonotype originates from a man aged 18 to 30 with Graves' hyperthyroidism. What was sequenced was blood. The CDR3 amino acid sequence is: CASSFGDSWSEAFF. The nucleotide sequence is given as TGTGCCAGCAGTTTTGGGGATAGTTGGTCTGAAGCTTTCTTT.